The clone carrying this T cell receptor (beta chain) was seen a single time. This entry is derived from a study of blood T cell repertoires in COVID-19. Produced via immunoSEQ multiplex PCR; TCRdb's table is partial and in-frame only. The sample lists over 200,000 clones, over 75% occurring once. This CDR3 has 14 amino acids. The germline V and J ends were trimmed by 9 bases and 0 bases, with 14 bases remaining between them. CDR1 is KGHDR and CDR2 is SFDVKD in the germline V gene. The specimen was PBMCs or T cells enriched from blood (not recorded which). The clonotype comes from a woman in her 30s who had been exposed to COVID-19. The V gene is TRBV24-1, the J gene TRBJ2-7; maybe TRBD2 (5 bases). The DNA for the CDR3 is TGTGCCACCCCAGAGGGCGGAGCCTCCTACGAGCAGTACTTC. Residues: CATPEGGASYEQYF.